This T cell receptor (beta chain) was captured by sequencing in a study of STAT3 mutations in large granular lymphocyte leukemia. General study findings and limits: Every T-LGLL patient had at least one immunodominant TCRbeta clonotype.

Data came from immunoSEQ multiplex PCR; TCRdb stores just in-frame clones and leaves some out. Of under 15,000 clones listed, over 70% are singletons. Concerning this clone itself: The target antigen is unknown.

Per the germline V gene, CDR1 is SGHTA and CDR2 is FQGNSA. V trimming: 4 bases; J trimming: 5 bases; junction bases outside the gene matches: 2. This CDR3 region has 15 residues. Input material: peripheral blood mononuclear cells. The TCR originated in a man in his 60s with T-cell large granular lymphocyte leukemia. Some clones in this sample may be carry-over from other donors' samples. The chain employs TRBV7-2 and TRBJ2-1; 13 bases map to TRBD2. CDR3 DNA: TGTGCCAGCAGCTATGGGACTAGCGGGGACAATGAGCAGTTCTTC. Its translation: CASSYGTSGDNEQFF. The full variable domain, completed using reference TRBV7-2 and TRBJ2-1, is GAGVSQSPSNKVTEKGKDVELRCDPISGHTALYWYRQSLGQGLEFLIYFQGNSAPDKSGLPSDRFSAERTGGSVSTLTIQRTQQEDSAVYLCASSYGTSGDNEQFFGPGTRLTVL.